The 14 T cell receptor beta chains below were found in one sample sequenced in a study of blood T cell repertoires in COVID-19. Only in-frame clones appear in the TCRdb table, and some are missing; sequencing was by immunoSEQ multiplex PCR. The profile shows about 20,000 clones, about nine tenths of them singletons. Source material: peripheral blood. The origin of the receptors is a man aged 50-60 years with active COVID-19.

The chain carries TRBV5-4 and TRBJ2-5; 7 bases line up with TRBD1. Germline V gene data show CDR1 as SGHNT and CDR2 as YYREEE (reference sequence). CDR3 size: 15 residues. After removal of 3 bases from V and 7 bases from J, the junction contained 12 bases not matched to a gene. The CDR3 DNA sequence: TGTGCCAGCAGCTCCCCACAGGGGCATGTGGTGACCCAGTACTTC. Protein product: CASSSPQGHVVTQYF.

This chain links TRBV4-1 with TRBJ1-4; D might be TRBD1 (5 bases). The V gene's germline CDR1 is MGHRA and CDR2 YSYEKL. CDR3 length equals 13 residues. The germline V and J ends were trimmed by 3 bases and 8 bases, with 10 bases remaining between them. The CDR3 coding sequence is TGCGCCAGCAGCCAGATAAGGGGCGAAAAACTGTTTTTT. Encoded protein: CASSQIRGEKLFF.

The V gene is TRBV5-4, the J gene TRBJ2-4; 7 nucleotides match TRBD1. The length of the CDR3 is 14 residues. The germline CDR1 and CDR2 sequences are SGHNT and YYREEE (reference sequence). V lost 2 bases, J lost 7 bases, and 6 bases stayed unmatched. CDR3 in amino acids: CASSFNGQENIQYF. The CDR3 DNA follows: TGTGCCAGCAGCTTTAATGGACAGGAGAACATTCAGTACTTC.

CDR3 in amino acids: CASSLGQGRNTIYF. The CDR3 nucleotides read TGTGCCAGCAGCTTAGGACAGGGAAGAAACACCATATATTTT. V is TRBV5-6 and J is TRBJ1-3, with 8 bases aligning to TRBD1. The CDR3 length is 14 residues. The V gene's germline CDR1 is SGHDT and CDR2 YYEEEE. The V segment lost 2 bases and the J segment 5 bases; nucleotides outside the gene matches: 3.

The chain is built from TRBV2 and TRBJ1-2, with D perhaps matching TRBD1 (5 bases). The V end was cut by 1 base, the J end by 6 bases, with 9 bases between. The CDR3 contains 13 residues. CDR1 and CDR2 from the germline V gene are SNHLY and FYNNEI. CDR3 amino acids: CASSEVPGHGYTF. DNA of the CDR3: TGTGCCAGCAGTGAAGTGCCAGGGCATGGCTACACCTTC.

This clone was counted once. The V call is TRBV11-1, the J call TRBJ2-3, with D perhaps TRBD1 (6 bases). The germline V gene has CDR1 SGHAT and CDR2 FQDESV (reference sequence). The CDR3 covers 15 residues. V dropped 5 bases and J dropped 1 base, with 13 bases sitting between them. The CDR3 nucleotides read TGTGCCAGCAGCACGGACAGCCGGGGCACAGATACGCAGTATTTT. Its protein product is CASSTDSRGTDTQYF.

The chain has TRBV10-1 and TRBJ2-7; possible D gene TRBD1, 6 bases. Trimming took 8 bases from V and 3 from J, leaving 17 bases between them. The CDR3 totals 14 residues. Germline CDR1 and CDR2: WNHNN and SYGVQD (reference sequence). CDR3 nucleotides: TGCGCCAGCCCTTCCGGGACACCATACTACGAGCAGTACTTC. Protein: CASPSGTPYYEQYF.

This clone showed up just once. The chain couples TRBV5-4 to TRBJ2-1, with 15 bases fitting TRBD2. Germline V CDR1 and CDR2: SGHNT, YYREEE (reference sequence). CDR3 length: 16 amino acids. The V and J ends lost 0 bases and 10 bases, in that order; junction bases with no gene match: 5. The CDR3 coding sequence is TGTGCCAGCAGCTTGGGTTGGACTAGCGGGGGGGGCGAGCAGTTCTTC. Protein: CASSLGWTSGGGEQFF.

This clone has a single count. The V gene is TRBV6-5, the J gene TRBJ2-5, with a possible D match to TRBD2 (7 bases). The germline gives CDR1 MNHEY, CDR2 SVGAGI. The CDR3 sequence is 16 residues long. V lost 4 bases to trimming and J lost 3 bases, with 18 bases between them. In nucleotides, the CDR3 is TGTGCCAGCAGTTTCGTATGGGGGGCGGGAGAAGAGACCCAGTACTTC. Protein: CASSFVWGAGEETQYF.

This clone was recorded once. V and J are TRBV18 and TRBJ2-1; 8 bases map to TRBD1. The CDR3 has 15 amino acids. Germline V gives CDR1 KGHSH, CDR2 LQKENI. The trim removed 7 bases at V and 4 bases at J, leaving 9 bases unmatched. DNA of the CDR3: TGTGCCAGCTACTCCGGGACAGGAACTTACAATGAGCAGTTCTTC. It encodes CASYSGTGTYNEQFF. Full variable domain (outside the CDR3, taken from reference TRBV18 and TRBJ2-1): NAGVMQNPRHLVRRRGQEARLRCSPMKGHSHVYWYRQLPEEGLKFMVYLQKENIIDESGMPKERFSAEFPKEGPSILRIQQVVRGDSAAYFCASYSGTGTYNEQFFGPGTRLTVL.

In DNA, the CDR3 is TGTGCCAGCAGCCAGGGACAGGAGACCTATGGCTACACCTTC. The encoded protein is CASSQGQETYGYTF. The chain joins TRBV14 to TRBJ1-2, with TRBD1 identical over 8 bases. The CDR3 has 14 amino acids. The V and J ends lost 3 bases and 4 bases, in that order; junction bases with no gene match: 4. Looked up from germline, CDR1 is SGHDN and CDR2 is FVKESK.

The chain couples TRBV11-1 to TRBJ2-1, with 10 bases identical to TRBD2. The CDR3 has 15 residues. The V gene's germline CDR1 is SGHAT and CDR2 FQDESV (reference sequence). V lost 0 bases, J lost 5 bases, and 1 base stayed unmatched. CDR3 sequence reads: CASSLALAGDNEQFF. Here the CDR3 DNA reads TGTGCCAGCAGCTTAGCGCTAGCGGGGGACAATGAGCAGTTCTTC.

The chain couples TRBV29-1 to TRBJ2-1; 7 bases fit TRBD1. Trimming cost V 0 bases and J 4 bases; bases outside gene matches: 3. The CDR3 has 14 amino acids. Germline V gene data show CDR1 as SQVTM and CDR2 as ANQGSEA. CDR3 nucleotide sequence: TGCAGCGTTGAAGAGTACAGGGGATACAATGAGCAGTTCTTC. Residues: CSVEEYRGYNEQFF.

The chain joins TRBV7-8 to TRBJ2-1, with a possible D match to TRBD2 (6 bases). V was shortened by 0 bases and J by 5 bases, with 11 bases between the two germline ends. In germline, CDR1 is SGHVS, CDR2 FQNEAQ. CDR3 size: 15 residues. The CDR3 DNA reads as TGTGCCAGCAGCTTAGCGAGGGTAGCGGACAATGAGCAGTTCTTC. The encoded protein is CASSLARVADNEQFF.